The 17 T cell receptor beta chains below were found in one sample sequenced in a study of identical twins. MiXCR was run by TCRdb on the 5' RACE reads, yielding one entry per CDR3 protein. The sample has more than 600,000 distinct CDR3 sequences; about 20% are singletons. The sample was also linked to a second study, of T cells expressing NK-cell markers.

The sequenced sample was PBMCs. Every receptor here comes from a woman between 18 and 30 years old in good health.

V usage is TRBV5-1 and J usage is TRBJ1-1; D ambiguous. Trimming took off 4 bases at V and 1 base at J, with 8 bases between the two ends. Germline V CDR1 and CDR2: SGHRS, YFSETQ. This CDR3 is built from 13 residues. DNA for the CDR3: TGCGCCAGCAGCGCGTGGAGGAACACTGAAGCTTTCTTT. The encoded protein is CASSAWRNTEAFF.

This clonotype was seen only a few times. The chain uses TRBV6-5 and TRBJ2-2; possibly TRBD2 for D (7 bases). V lost 0 bases, J lost 5 bases, and 13 bases lay in between. The CDR3 consists of 16 residues. Germline V CDR1 and CDR2: MNHEY, SVGAGI. The DNA for the CDR3 is TGTGCCAGCAGTTACTCCACGGGGGGCAGTACCGGGGAGCTGTTTTTT. Translating gives CASSYSTGGSTGELFF.

This clonotype appeared a few times. The chain combines TRBV6-2 or TRBV6-3 with TRBJ2-7; 8 positions match TRBD1. J was trimmed by 2 bases and V by 6 bases; bases with no gene match: 6. This CDR3 has 14 residues. Germline CDR1 is MNHEY and CDR2 is SVGEGT. The CDR3 here is CASRSRTGTYEQYF. Here the CDR3 DNA reads TGTGCCAGCAGAAGCAGGACAGGGACCTACGAGCAGTACTTC.

V usage is TRBV7-9 and J usage is TRBJ2-1, with 7 positions matching TRBD2. This CDR3 has 13 amino acids. Per the germline V gene, CDR1 is SEHNR and CDR2 is FQNEAQ (reference sequence). With V trimmed by 6 bases and J by 7 bases, 6 bases remained unmatched. The DNA of the CDR3 is TGTGCCAGCAGGCGGAGCGGGAAGAATGAGCAGTTCTTC. Residues: CASRRSGKNEQFF.

The rearrangement links TRBV27 to TRBJ2-3; 11 bases match TRBD2. The CDR3 sequence is 17 residues long. The V gene end was trimmed by 3 bases and the J gene end by 0 bases; junction bases not matched to a gene: 5. Germline V gene lookup returns CDR1 MNHEY and CDR2 SMNVEV (reference sequence). This CDR3 is CASSFLAGGTSTDTQYF. CDR3 sequence (DNA): TGTGCCAGCAGTTTTTTAGCGGGGGGGACTAGCACAGATACGCAGTATTTT.

This clonotype occurred a few times. The genes are TRBV5-1 and TRBJ2-7; D is ambiguous. The CDR3 has 13 amino acids. V lost 1 base and J lost 2, with 7 bases in between. Germline V gene data show CDR1 as SGHRS and CDR2 as YFSETQ. CDR3 nucleotide sequence: TGCGCCAGCAGCTTGACTTGGCCCTACGAGCAGTACTTC. This translates into CASSLTWPYEQYF.

The sample holds many counts of this clonotype. This rearrangement joins TRBV7-2 to TRBJ2-1; tentatively, D is TRBD2 (6 bases). V gave up 5 bases and J gave up 6 bases, with 8 bases separating them. The germline V gene encodes CDR1 SGHTA and CDR2 FQGNSA. This CDR3 is built from 12 residues. The CDR3 nucleotides read TGTGCCAGCAGCCCGACTAGCAATGAGCAGTTCTTC. Protein: CASSPTSNEQFF.

The rearrangement uses TRBV25-1 and TRBJ2-5; TRBD1 matches at 7 bases. This CDR3 is 15 amino acids long. V shed 4 bases and J 4 bases; nucleotides not matched to a gene: 9. Germline CDR1 reads MGHDK; CDR2 reads SYGVNS. The CDR3 sequence is CASSVPGGGGETQYF. CDR3 in DNA: TGTGCCAGCAGTGTTCCAGGGGGTGGAGGAGAGACCCAGTACTTC.

The rearrangement uses TRBV25-1 and TRBJ2-7; D tentatively fits TRBD1 or TRBD2 (5 bases each). The CDR3 has 15 amino acids. Between the trimmed V and J ends, which lost 3 bases and 3 bases, there was a span of 15 bases. Germline assignment: CDR1 MGHDK and CDR2 SYGVNS. The CDR3 bases are TGTGCCAGCAGTGATAAGACAGTTGGAGGCTACGAGCAGTACTTC. Translation: CASSDKTVGGYEQYF.

J is TRBJ1-2 and V is TRBV12-3 or TRBV12-4, with D tentatively TRBD1 (6 bases). The CDR3 spans 14 residues. The V end lost 5 bases, the J end lost 0 bases, and 10 bases lay between the germline ends. The CDR3 sequence is CASSRRQANYGYTF. The CDR3 nucleotides are TGTGCCAGCAGTAGGAGACAGGCTAACTATGGCTACACCTTC.

In its sample, this clonotype was seen a few times. The chain combines TRBV5-1 with TRBJ2-7, with 7 bases lining up with TRBD1. The CDR3 contains 13 residues. J was trimmed by 0 bases and V by 7 bases; bases with no gene match: 4. The germline gives CDR1 SGHRS, CDR2 YFSETQ. CDR3 region: CASRDSPSYEQYF. DNA for the CDR3: TGCGCCAGCCGGGACAGTCCCTCCTACGAGCAGTACTTC.

V and J are TRBV7-2 and TRBJ2-7, with a tentative D call TRBD2 (6 bases). In germline, CDR1 is SGHTA, CDR2 FQGNSA. The CDR3 is 15 amino acids. V was clipped by 1 base and J by 2 bases, with 12 bases between them. The CDR3: CASSLGDSATYEQYF. As DNA, the CDR3 is TGTGCCAGCAGCTTAGGGGACTCCGCTACCTACGAGCAGTACTTC.

The table lists this clonotype with a few counts. V and J are TRBV19 and TRBJ1-1; D uncertain. This CDR3 spans 12 amino acids. CDR1 and CDR2 (germline): LNHDA, SQIVND (reference sequence). The V end was cut by 7 bases, the J end by 8 bases, with 14 bases between. The CDR3: CASNQRGSEAFF. CDR3 nucleotides: TGTGCCAGTAACCAGCGGGGTTCGGAAGCTTTCTTT. The full variable domain, rest sourced from reference TRBV19 and TRBJ1-1, is DGGITQSPKYLFRKEGQNVTLSCEQNLNHDAMYWYRQDPGQGLRLIYYSQIVNDFQKGDIAEGYSVSREKKESFPLTVTSAQKNPTAFYLCASNQRGSEAFFGQGTRLTVV.

This chain connects TRBV7-2 to TRBJ2-1; 9 nucleotides line up with TRBD1. The CDR3 has 15 residues. V shed 5 bases, J shed 3 bases, and the junction held 5 bases outside the gene matches. Germline assignment: CDR1 SGHTA and CDR2 FQGNSA. The CDR3 DNA reads TGTGCCAGCAGCATAGGACAGGGGTTCTACAATGAGCAGTTCTTC. It is translated as CASSIGQGFYNEQFF.

Only a few counts were recorded for this clonotype. The rearrangement links TRBV20-1 to TRBJ1-5; D unresolved. Trimming left V 3 bases short and J 1 base short, with 7 bases between. CDR3 length equals 13 residues. Germline loops: CDR1 DFQATT, CDR2 SNEGSKA (reference sequence). The CDR3, as DNA: TGCAGTGCTAGCCCCCGAAGCAATCAGCCCCAGCATTTT. This codes for CSASPRSNQPQHF.

In DNA, the CDR3 is TGCAGCGTTGCACTAGCGGGGCTTACCTACGAGCAGTACTTC. It translates to CSVALAGLTYEQYF. The rearrangement joins TRBV29-1 to TRBJ2-7, with TRBD2 matching 10 bases. Germline CDR1 SQVTM, CDR2 ANQGSEA. The CDR3 extends over 14 amino acids. With 4 bases clipped from V and 2 bases from J, the junction kept 5 bases outside the gene matches.

The table lists this clonotype with a few counts. The chain carries TRBV6-5 and TRBJ1-2; D not resolved. CDR1 and CDR2 (germline): MNHEY, SVGAGI. V was pared by 4 bases and J by 4 bases, with 19 bases between. The CDR3 is 16 residues long. CDR3 DNA sequence: TGTGCCAGCAGTTTATCGAGTGACGGTGGTTCCTATGGCTACACCTTC. Translating it yields CASSLSSDGGSYGYTF.